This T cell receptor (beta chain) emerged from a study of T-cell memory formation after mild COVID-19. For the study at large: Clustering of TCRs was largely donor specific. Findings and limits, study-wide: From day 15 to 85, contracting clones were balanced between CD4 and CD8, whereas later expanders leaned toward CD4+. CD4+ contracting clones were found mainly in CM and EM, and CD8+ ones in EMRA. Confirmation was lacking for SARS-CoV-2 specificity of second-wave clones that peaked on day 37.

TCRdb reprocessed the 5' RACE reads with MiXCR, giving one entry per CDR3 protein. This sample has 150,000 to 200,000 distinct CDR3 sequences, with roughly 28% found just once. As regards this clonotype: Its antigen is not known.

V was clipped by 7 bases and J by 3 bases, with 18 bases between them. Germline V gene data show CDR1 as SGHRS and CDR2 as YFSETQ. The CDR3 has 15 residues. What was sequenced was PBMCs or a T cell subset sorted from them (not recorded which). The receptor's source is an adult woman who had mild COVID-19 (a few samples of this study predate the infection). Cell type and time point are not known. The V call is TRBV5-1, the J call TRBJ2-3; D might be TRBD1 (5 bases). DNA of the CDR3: TGCGCCAGCGCTTTAGATAGGGGTCGGACAGATACGCAGTATTTT. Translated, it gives CASALDRGRTDTQYF.